What follows are 24 T cell receptor beta chains derived from one specimen sequenced in a study of human T cells and chemical hapten exposure (dated by TCRdb to about 2021). The library was prepared using RACE. Sequencing was carried out with a NextSeq 500. TCRdb trimmed public reads at Q25 via fastp, called clones via MiXCR and kept in-frame beta chains. When rows share a CDR3 protein, they turn into one entry using the most common DNA and genes. This sample comprises about 290,000 distinct CDR3 sequences, around 7.3% of them detected only once. The ten largest clones capture 0.9% to 1.5% of the sample. The time point label, read with the paper, signifies: pre-sensitization, week 0. What the treatment or condition label conveys for this sample: therapeutic diphenylcyclopropenone sensitization with weekly scalp DPC. The sequenced sample was whole blood, obtained in connection with sensitization to the hapten diphenylcyclopropenone (DPC). These receptors came from a man between 18 and 29 years old with alopecia areata. Some clones in this sample may be carry-over from other donors' samples.

To note about this clonotype: The junction departs from the called germline gene at one end, perhaps through a read error. The chain recombines TRBV27 with TRBJ2-1; D uncertain. In germline, CDR1 is MNHEY, CDR2 SMNVEV (reference sequence). This CDR3 contains 16 residues. In DNA form, the CDR3 reads TGTGCCAGCAGTTTATTGACGGCAGGACCCTACAATGAGCAGTCCTTC. Encoded protein: CASSLLTAGPYNEQSF.

The chain has TRBV20-1 and TRBJ2-1; no definite D call. The CDR3 is 15 residues long. Trimming pared 1 base from V and 0 bases from J, leaving 10 bases between. Germline lookup yields CDR1 DFQATT and CDR2 SNEGSKA (reference sequence). Here the CDR3 DNA reads TGCAGTGCTAGAGTCGGGTTACGCTCCTACAATGAGCAGTTCTTC. This translates into CSARVGLRSYNEQFF.

The chain combines TRBV5-6 with TRBJ2-7; TRBD1 might be the D (5 bases). The V gene lost 4 bases and the J gene lost 6 bases, with 14 bases spanning the gap. Germline V gene lookup returns CDR1 SGHDT and CDR2 YYEEEE. The CDR3 is 13 amino acids. CDR3 nucleotide sequence: TGTGCCAGCAGCCCCTCAGGGTTCTCCGAGCAGTACTTC. It codes for CASSPSGFSEQYF.

This clonotype was counted many times. The rearrangement links TRBV14 to TRBJ1-6; maybe TRBD1 (5 bases). Trimming took 1 base from V and 6 from J, leaving 10 bases between them. The germline CDR1 and CDR2 sequences are SGHDN and FVKESK. This CDR3 spans 15 amino acids. For the CDR3, the DNA is TGTGCCAGCAGCCAAGGACAGCTTGGTAATTCACCCCTCCACTTT. Its translation is CASSQGQLGNSPLHF.

V and J are TRBV18 and TRBJ1-3, with D unclear. The CDR3 runs 15 residues. The germline CDR1 and CDR2 sequences are KGHSH and LQKENI. The V and J ends lost 1 base and 2 bases respectively, with 9 bases between them. The chain's CDR3 is CASSPQGEAGNTIYF. Written as DNA, the CDR3 is TGTGCCAGCTCACCACAGGGAGAAGCTGGAAACACCATATATTTT. Supplemented by reference TRBV18 and TRBJ1-3, the full variable domain reads NAGVMQNPRHLVRRRGQEARLRCSPMKGHSHVYWYRQLPEEGLKFMVYLQKENIIDESGMPKERFSAEFPKEGPSILRIQQVVRGDSAAYFCASSPQGEAGNTIYFGEGSWLTVV.

This chain links TRBV5-5 with TRBJ2-6; D not certain. CDR3 length: 16 residues. Germline CDR1 SGHKS, CDR2 YYEKEE (reference sequence). Between the trimmed V and J ends, which lost 3 bases and 4 bases, there was a span of 14 bases. CDR3 bases: TGTGCCAGCAGCTCGGAGATCGGGCCGGGGGCCAACGTCCTGACTTTC. Protein: CASSSEIGPGANVLTF. Full variable domain (outside the CDR3, taken from reference TRBV5-5 and TRBJ2-6): DAGVTQSPTHLIKTRGQQVTLRCSPISGHKSVSWYQQVLGQGPQFIFQYYEKEERGRGNFPDRFSARQFPNYSSELNVNALLLGDSALYLCASSSEIGPGANVLTFGAGSRLTVL.

This clonotype was picked up a small number of times. The chain combines TRBV29-1 with TRBJ2-3; D unclear. V was shortened by 6 bases and J by 3 bases, with 16 bases between the two germline ends. The germline CDR1 and CDR2 sequences are SQVTM and ANQGSEA. This CDR3 has 14 residues. The CDR3 here is CSVWAPKTTDTQYF. The DNA for the CDR3 is TGCAGCGTCTGGGCCCCGAAAACTACAGATACGCAGTATTTT.

The chain couples TRBV7-9 to TRBJ1-1; the match to TRBD1 covers 7 bases. V shed 4 bases, J shed 4 bases, and the junction held 9 bases outside the gene matches. Germline V gives CDR1 SEHNR, CDR2 FQNEAQ (reference sequence). The CDR3 consists of 15 residues. CDR3 residues: CASSSPGQWLTEAFF. In DNA form, the CDR3 reads TGTGCCAGCAGCTCACCGGGACAGTGGCTCACTGAAGCTTTCTTT.

The chain has TRBV10-3 and TRBJ1-6; D is undetermined. Trimming removed 6 bases from V and 14 bases from J, with 11 bases in between. The CDR3 length is 11 residues. Germline V lookup: CDR1 ENHRY, CDR2 SYGVKD. Here the CDR3 reads CAIREGSALHF. CDR3 bases: TGTGCCATCAGGGAGGGATCGGCCCTCCACTTT.

This clonotype has only a few counts. The chain is built from TRBV7-2 and TRBJ2-5; 9 nucleotides align to TRBD2. The germline V gene encodes CDR1 SGHTA and CDR2 FQGNSA. The CDR3 length is 15 residues. The junction had 5 bases not matched to a gene; V was cut back by 2 bases and J by 4 bases. The CDR3 loop is CASSLRRGGRETQYF. The DNA for the CDR3 is TGTGCCAGCAGCTTACGGCGGGGGGGCCGAGAGACCCAGTACTTC. Complete variable domain (other parts from reference TRBV7-2 and TRBJ2-5): GAGVSQSPSNKVTEKGKDVELRCDPISGHTALYWYRQSLGQGLEFLIYFQGNSAPDKSGLPSDRFSAERTGGSVSTLTIQRTQQEDSAVYLCASSLRRGGRETQYFGPGTRLLVL.

This clonotype appeared many times. This chain links TRBV7-2 with TRBJ1-2, with TRBD1 identical over 10 bases. CDR1 is SGHTA and CDR2 is FQGNSA in the germline V gene. The CDR3 length is 18 residues. V was clipped by 3 bases and J by 4 bases; unmatched bases: 14. The CDR3 coding sequence is TGTGCCAGCAGCTTTAACGGGACAGGGGACCCAGTGAGCTATGGCTACACCTTC. Amino acid sequence: CASSFNGTGDPVSYGYTF.

This clonotype turned up a few times. V is TRBV7-8 and J is TRBJ2-2; 7 nucleotides align to TRBD2. The junction had 9 bases not matched to a gene; V was cut back by 7 bases and J by 1 base. The CDR3 is 16 residues long. Germline V gene sequence: CDR1 SGHVS, CDR2 FQNEAQ. The CDR3 nucleotides are TGTGCCAGCACCTACCAGGGAGGGAGGAACACCGGGGAGCTGTTTTTT. This gives the protein CASTYQGGRNTGELFF.

This clonotype was picked up many times. This chain connects TRBV7-2 to TRBJ1-2; 8 bases match TRBD1. Germline-derived CDR1 and CDR2 are SGHTA and FQGNSA. V gave up 4 bases and J gave up 4 bases; unmatched junction bases: 5. The CDR3 loop spans 14 amino acids. The CDR3 region is CASSSTGATYGYTF. The CDR3, as DNA: TGTGCCAGCAGCTCGACAGGGGCCACCTATGGCTACACCTTC.

The chain recombines TRBV9 with TRBJ2-7; 7 bases agree with TRBD1. The CDR3 loop spans 15 amino acids. Germline V gene data show CDR1 as SGDLS and CDR2 as YYNGEE. The junction had 7 bases not matched to a gene; V was cut back by 4 bases and J by 0 bases. This chain's CDR3 is CASSPTGQASYEQYF. CDR3 bases: TGTGCCAGCAGCCCTACCGGACAGGCCTCCTACGAGCAGTACTTC.

The chain has TRBV25-1 and TRBJ2-1; D may be TRBD1 (6 bases). The germline V gene has CDR1 MGHDK and CDR2 SYGVNS. Trimming stripped 1 base from V and 6 bases from J, with 13 bases between. The CDR3 contains 15 residues. The CDR3 region is CASSELNREFNEQFF. The CDR3, as DNA: TGTGCCAGCAGTGAATTGAACAGGGAATTCAATGAGCAGTTCTTC.

V gene TRBV5-1 combines with J gene TRBJ2-1; no clear D. V was shortened by 6 bases and J by 3 bases, with 4 bases between the two germline ends. This CDR3 is 11 amino acids long. Germline lookup yields CDR1 SGHRS and CDR2 YFSETQ. The CDR3 loop is CASTDYNEQFF. For the CDR3, the DNA is TGCGCCAGCACCGACTACAATGAGCAGTTCTTC.

The J gene is TRBJ1-6, the V gene TRBV12-3 or TRBV12-4; 11 bases line up with TRBD1. V gave up 6 bases and J gave up 9 bases; unmatched junction bases: 7. This CDR3 region has 15 residues. CDR3 residues: CASSPRTGGSSPLHF. The DNA of the CDR3 is TGTGCCAGCAGCCCACGGACAGGGGGCAGTTCACCCCTCCACTTT.

The chain uses TRBV12-3 or TRBV12-4 and TRBJ2-3; 11 bases are a match to TRBD2. V was clipped by 8 bases and J by 5 bases; unmatched bases: 3. This CDR3 region has 13 residues. The DNA for the CDR3 is TGTGCCAGCTACACTAGCGGGGGAGATACGCAGTATTTT. It translates to CASYTSGGDTQYF.

The rearrangement uses TRBV20-1 and TRBJ1-2; no clear D gene. Trimming shortened V by 3 bases and J by 4 bases, and 12 bases separated the two germline ends. The V gene's germline CDR1 is DFQATT and CDR2 SNEGSKA (reference sequence). The CDR3 spans 13 residues. The CDR3: CSARDGSTYGYTF. CDR3 nucleotides: TGCAGTGCTAGGGACGGTTCCACCTATGGCTACACCTTC.

Only a few counts were recorded for this clonotype. The V gene is TRBV20-1, the J gene TRBJ1-2, with 9 bases fitting TRBD1. J was trimmed by 5 bases and V by 4 bases; bases with no gene match: 5. CDR3 length: 13 amino acids. Germline CDR1 reads DFQATT; CDR2 reads SNEGSKA (reference sequence). The CDR3 sequence is CSAMGQGGYGYTF. CDR3 bases: TGCAGTGCTATGGGACAGGGTGGGTATGGCTACACCTTC.

V and J are TRBV6-1 and TRBJ2-1, with a tentative D call TRBD1 (6 bases). Germline CDR1 MNHNS, CDR2 SASEGT. V dropped 3 bases and J dropped 8 bases, with 23 bases sitting between them. The CDR3 length is 17 residues. CDR3 region: CASSEFMGSQGSDEQFF. The CDR3, as DNA: TGTGCCAGCAGTGAGTTTATGGGGAGCCAGGGGAGCGATGAGCAGTTCTTC.

CDR3 sequence reads: CAIRGYTEAFF. The DNA for the CDR3 is TGTGCCATCAGGGGTTACACTGAAGCTTTCTTT. The chain carries TRBV10-3 and TRBJ1-1; D ambiguous. Trimming left V 6 bases short and J 3 bases short, with 5 bases between. Germline assignment: CDR1 ENHRY and CDR2 SYGVKD. The CDR3 runs 11 residues.

This clonotype was detected a few times. The chain employs TRBV29-1 and TRBJ2-1; D unclear. Trimming pared 5 bases from V and 9 bases from J, leaving 11 bases between. The CDR3 runs to 11 residues. Germline V gives CDR1 SQVTM, CDR2 ANQGSEA. CDR3 sequence reads: CSVIFWVEQFF. As DNA, the CDR3 is TGCAGCGTTATTTTCTGGGTTGAGCAGTTCTTC.

This chain uses TRBV4-1 with TRBJ2-1, with D maybe TRBD1 (6 bases). Germline V gene lookup returns CDR1 MGHRA and CDR2 YSYEKL. V lost 1 base and J lost 5, with 18 bases in between. The CDR3 extends over 17 amino acids. The CDR3 coding sequence is TGCGCCAGCAGCCAAGGGGGGCCATTTACCGATCACAATGAGCAGTTCTTC. Protein sequence: CASSQGGPFTDHNEQFF.